One sample yielded the 8 T cell receptor beta chains listed below, sequenced in a study of blood T cell repertoires in COVID-19. Clones were sequenced by immunoSEQ multiplex PCR, and TCRdb holds only the in-frame ones, with some missing. The table records about 180,000 clones, about 85% of them present only once. Sequenced material: peripheral blood. These receptor sequences come from an elderly man with COVID-19, enrolled during active disease.

The gene calls are TRBV11-3 and TRBJ1-2; possibly TRBD1 for D (6 bases). Germline values: CDR1 SGHNT, CDR2 YENEEA. The CDR3 spans 12 residues. Trimming left V 10 bases short and J 5 bases short, with 14 bases between. The CDR3 is CATNRVGYGYTF. The CDR3 coding sequence is TGTGCCACCAACAGGGTAGGATATGGCTACACCTTC.

The V and J genes are TRBV5-1 and TRBJ2-7; 10 nucleotides align to TRBD1. Unmatched junction bases numbered 5, after V lost 4 bases and J lost 1 base. This CDR3 has 15 residues. Per the germline V gene, CDR1 is SGHRS and CDR2 is YFSETQ. CDR3 region: CASSGGQGGSYEQYF. CDR3 in DNA: TGCGCCAGCAGCGGAGGACAGGGGGGATCCTACGAGCAGTACTTC.

The chain combines TRBV7-2 with TRBJ2-1, with 7 bases that match TRBD2. The V gene end was trimmed by 5 bases and the J gene end by 0 bases; junction bases not matched to a gene: 4. CDR1 is SGHTA, CDR2 FQGNSA, per germline. The CDR3 covers 15 residues. CDR3 in DNA: TGTGCCAGCAGCCCCGGGGGGAGCTCCTACAATGAGCAGTTCTTC. This codes for CASSPGGSSYNEQFF.

This clone occurred once. V usage is TRBV19 and J usage is TRBJ1-5, with TRBD1 as a possible D gene (5 bases). V was pared by 3 bases and J by 3 bases, with 12 bases between. The germline CDR1 and CDR2 sequences are LNHDA and SQIVND (reference sequence). The CDR3 covers 15 residues. CDR3 coding DNA: TGTGCCAGTAGTATTAAAGGGGTTGCCAATCAGCCCCAGCATTTT. Amino acids: CASSIKGVANQPQHF.

The rearrangement uses TRBV2 and TRBJ2-5, with 11 bases fitting TRBD2. The CDR3 spans 14 residues. V lost 4 bases and J lost 2; bases outside the gene matches: 0. The V gene's germline CDR1 is SNHLY and CDR2 FYNNEI. In DNA, the CDR3 is TGTGCCAGCAGTGGGACTAGCGGGCAAGAGACCCAGTACTTC. It is translated as CASSGTSGQETQYF. Filled out from reference TRBV2 and TRBJ2-5, the complete variable domain reads EPEVTQTPSHQVTQMGQEVILRCVPISNHLYFYWYRQILGQKVEFLVSFYNNEISEKSEIFDDQFSVERPDGSNFTLKIRSTKLEDSAMYFCASSGTSGQETQYFGPGTRLLVL.

The V and J genes are TRBV3-1 (or the pseudogene TRBV3-2) and TRBJ1-6; maybe TRBD1 (5 bases). V gave up 8 bases and J gave up 9 bases, with 14 bases separating them. The CDR3 is 13 amino acids. Germline V lookup: CDR1 LGHDT, CDR2 YNNKEL (reference sequence). In nucleotides, the CDR3 is TGTGCCAGCCAAGCGGGGGACGGTTCACCCCTCCACTTT. This sequence encodes CASQAGDGSPLHF.

The chain employs TRBV19 and TRBJ1-3; D is uncertain. Germline V gives CDR1 LNHDA, CDR2 SQIVND (reference sequence). CDR3 length equals 17 residues. V lost 5 bases, J lost 4 bases, and 21 bases lay in between. The DNA for the CDR3 is TGTGCCAGTAGTCCGATGGAACGGGCCCCGGGGGGAAACACCATATATTTT. This translates into CASSPMERAPGGNTIYF.

The rearrangement uses TRBV7-6 and TRBJ1-5; D ambiguous. Deletions cut 5 bases from V and 0 bases from J, with 11 bases between. CDR3 length equals 15 residues. Germline-derived CDR1 and CDR2 are SGHVS and FNYEAQ. CDR3 residues: CASSKNAGSNQPQHF. Written as DNA, the CDR3 is TGTGCCAGCAGCAAGAACGCGGGTAGCAATCAGCCCCAGCATTTT.